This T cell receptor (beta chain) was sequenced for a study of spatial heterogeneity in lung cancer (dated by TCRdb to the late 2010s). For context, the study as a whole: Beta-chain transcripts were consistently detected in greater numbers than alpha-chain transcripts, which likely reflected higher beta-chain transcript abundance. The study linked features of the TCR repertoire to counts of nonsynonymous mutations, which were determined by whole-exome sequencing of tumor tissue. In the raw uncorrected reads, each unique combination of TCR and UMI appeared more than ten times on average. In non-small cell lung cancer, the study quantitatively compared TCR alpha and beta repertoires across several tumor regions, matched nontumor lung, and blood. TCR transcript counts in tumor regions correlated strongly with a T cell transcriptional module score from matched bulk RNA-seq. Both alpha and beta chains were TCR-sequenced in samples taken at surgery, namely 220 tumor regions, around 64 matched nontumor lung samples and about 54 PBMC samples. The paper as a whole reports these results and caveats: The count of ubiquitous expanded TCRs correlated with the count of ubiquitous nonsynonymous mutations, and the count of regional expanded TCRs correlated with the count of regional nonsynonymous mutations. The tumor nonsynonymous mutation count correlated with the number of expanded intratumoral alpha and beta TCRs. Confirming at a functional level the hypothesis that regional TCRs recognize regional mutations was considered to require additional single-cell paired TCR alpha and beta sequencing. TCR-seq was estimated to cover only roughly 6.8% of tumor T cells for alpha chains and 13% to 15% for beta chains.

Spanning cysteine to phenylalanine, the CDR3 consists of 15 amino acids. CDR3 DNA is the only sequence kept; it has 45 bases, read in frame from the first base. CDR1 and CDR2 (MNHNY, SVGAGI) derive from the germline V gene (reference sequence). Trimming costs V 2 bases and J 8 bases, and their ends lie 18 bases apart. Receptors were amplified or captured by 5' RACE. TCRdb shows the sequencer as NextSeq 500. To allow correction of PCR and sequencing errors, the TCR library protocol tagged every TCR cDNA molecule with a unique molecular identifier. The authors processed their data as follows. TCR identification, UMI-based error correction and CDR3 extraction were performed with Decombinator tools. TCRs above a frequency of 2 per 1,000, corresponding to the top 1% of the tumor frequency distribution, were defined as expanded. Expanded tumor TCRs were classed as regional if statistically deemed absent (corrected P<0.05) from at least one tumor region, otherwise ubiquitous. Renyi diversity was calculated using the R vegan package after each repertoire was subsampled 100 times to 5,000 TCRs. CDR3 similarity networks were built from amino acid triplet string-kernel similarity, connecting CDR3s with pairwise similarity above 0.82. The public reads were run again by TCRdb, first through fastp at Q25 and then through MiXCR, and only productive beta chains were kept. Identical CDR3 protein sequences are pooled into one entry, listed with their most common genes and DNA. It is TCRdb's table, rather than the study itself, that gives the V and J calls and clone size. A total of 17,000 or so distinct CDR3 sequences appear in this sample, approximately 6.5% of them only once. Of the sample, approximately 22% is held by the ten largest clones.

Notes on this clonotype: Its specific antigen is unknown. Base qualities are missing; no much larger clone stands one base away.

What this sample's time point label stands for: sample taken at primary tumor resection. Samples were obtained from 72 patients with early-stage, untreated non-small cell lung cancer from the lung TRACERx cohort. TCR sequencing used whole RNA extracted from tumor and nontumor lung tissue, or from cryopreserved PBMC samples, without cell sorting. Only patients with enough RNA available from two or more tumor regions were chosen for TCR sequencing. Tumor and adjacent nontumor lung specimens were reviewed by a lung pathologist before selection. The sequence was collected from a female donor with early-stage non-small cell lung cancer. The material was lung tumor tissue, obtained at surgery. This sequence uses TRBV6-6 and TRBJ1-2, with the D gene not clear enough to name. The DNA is TGTGCCAGCAGTTACGGGGTAGGGCCGCTATGGGGCTACACCTTC. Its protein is CASSYGVGPLWGYTF.